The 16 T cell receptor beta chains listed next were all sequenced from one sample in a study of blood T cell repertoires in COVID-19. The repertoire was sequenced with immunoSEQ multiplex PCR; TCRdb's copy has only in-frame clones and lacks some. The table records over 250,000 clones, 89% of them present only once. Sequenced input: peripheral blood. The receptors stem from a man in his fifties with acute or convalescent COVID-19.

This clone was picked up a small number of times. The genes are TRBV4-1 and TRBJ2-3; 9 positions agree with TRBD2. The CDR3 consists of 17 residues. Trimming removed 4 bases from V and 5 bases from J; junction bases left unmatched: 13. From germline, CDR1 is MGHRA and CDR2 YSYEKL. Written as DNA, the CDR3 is TGCGCCAGCAGCCCTGGAGTCCTAGCGGGAACCGGAGATACGCAGTATTTT. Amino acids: CASSPGVLAGTGDTQYF.

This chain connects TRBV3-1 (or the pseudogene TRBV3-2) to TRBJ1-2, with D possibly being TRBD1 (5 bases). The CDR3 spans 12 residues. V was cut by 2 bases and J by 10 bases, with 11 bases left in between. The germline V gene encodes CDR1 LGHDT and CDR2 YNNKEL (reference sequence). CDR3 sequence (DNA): TGTGCCAGCAGCCAACCAGGGAAGTACTACACCTTC. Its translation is CASSQPGKYYTF.

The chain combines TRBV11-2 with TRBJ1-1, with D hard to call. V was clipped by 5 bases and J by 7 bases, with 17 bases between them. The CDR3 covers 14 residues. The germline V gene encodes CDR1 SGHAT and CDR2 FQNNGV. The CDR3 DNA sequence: TGTGCCAGCAGCCCCGCCCGACATAGTTTTGAAGCTTTCTTT. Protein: CASSPARHSFEAFF.

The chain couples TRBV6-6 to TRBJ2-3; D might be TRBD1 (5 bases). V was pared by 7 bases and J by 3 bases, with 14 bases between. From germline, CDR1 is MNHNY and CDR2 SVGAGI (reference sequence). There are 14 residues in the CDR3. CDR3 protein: CASKPTASTDTQYF. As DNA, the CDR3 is TGTGCCAGCAAACCGACAGCTTCAACAGATACGCAGTATTTT.

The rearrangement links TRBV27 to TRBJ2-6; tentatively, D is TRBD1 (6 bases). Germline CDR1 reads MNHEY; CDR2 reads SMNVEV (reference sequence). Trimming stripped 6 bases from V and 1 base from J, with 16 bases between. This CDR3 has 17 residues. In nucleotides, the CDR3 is TGTGCCAGCAGCCGAGGCAGGGGCGCATCTGGGGCCAACGTCCTGACTTTC. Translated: CASSRGRGASGANVLTF.

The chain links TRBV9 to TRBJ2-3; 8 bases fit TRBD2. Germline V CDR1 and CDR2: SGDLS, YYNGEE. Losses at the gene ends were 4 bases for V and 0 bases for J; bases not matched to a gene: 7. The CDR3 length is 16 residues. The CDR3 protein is CASSTSRGGSTDTQYF. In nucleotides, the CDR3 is TGTGCCAGCAGCACCTCCCGGGGGGGGAGCACAGATACGCAGTATTTT.

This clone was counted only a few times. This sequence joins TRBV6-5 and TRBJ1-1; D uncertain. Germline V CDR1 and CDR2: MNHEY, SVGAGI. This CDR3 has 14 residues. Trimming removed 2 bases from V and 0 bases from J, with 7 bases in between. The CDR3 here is CASSYGSMNTEAFF. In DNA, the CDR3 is TGTGCCAGCAGTTACGGCAGTATGAACACTGAAGCTTTCTTT.

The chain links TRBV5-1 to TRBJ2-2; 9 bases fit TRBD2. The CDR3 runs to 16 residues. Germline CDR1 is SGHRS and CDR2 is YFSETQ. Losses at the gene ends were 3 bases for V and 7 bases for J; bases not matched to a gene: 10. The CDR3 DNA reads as TGCGCCAGCAGCTCCCGGGTAGCGGGGGCTAACGGGGAGCTGTTTTTT. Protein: CASSSRVAGANGELFF. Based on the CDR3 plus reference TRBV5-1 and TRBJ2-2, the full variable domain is KAGVTQTPRYLIKTRGQQVTLSCSPISGHRSVSWYQQTPGQGLQFLFEYFSETQRNKGNFPGRFSGRQFSNSRSEMNVSTLELGDSALYLCASSSRVAGANGELFFGEGSRLTVL.

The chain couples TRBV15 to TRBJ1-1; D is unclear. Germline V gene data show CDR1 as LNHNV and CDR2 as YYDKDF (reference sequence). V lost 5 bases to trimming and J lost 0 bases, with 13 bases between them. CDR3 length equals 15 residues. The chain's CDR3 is CATSLLPQMNTEAFF. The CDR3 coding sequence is TGTGCCACCAGCCTCCTTCCACAAATGAACACTGAAGCTTTCTTT. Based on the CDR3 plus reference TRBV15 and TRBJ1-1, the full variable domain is DAMVIQNPRYQVTQFGKPVTLSCSQTLNHNVMYWYQQKSSQAPKLLFHYYDKDFNNEADTPDNFQSRRPNTSFCFLDIRSPGLGDTAMYLCATSLLPQMNTEAFFGQGTRLTVV.

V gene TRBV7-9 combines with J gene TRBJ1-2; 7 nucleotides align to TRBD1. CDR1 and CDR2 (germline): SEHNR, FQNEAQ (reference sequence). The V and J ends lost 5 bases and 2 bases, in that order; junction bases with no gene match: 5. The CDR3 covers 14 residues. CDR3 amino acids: CASSHADRNYGYTF. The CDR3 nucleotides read TGTGCCAGCAGCCACGCGGACAGGAACTATGGCTACACCTTC.

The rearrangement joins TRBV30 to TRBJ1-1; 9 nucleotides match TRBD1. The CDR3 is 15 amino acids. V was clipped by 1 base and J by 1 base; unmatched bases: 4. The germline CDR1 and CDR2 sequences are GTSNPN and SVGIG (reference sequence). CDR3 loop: CAWSGPGQGNTEAFF. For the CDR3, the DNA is TGTGCCTGGAGTGGCCCGGGACAGGGGAACACTGAAGCTTTCTTT.

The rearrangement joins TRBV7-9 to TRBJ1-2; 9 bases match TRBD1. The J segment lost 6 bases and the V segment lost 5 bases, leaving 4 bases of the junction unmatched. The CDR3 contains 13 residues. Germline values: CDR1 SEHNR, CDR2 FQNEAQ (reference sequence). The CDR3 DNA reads TGTGCCAGCAGCCAAAGACAGGGGGATGGCTACACCTTC. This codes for CASSQRQGDGYTF.

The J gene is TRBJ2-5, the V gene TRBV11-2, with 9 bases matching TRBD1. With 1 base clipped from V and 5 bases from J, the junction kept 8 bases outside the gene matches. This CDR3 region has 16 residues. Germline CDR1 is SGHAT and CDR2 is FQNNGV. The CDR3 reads CASSLGRTGEGETQYF. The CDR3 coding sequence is TGTGCCAGCAGCTTAGGGAGGACAGGGGAAGGGGAGACCCAGTACTTC.

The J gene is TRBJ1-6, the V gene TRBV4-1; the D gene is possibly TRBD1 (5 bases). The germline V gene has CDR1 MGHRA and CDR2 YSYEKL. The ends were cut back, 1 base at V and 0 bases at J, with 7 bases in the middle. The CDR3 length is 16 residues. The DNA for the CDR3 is TGCGCCAGCAGCCAAGTGGGGGGCTCCTATAATTCACCCCTCCACTTT. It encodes CASSQVGGSYNSPLHF.

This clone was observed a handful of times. CDR3 DNA sequence: TGCGCCAGCAGCTTGGCCGCGGGATCGGCTAATGAAAAACTGTTTTTT. It specifies CASSLAAGSANEKLFF. The genes are TRBV5-1 and TRBJ1-4; D uncertain. V lost 0 bases to trimming and J lost 3 bases, with 12 bases between them. In germline, CDR1 is SGHRS, CDR2 YFSETQ. The CDR3 length is 16 residues.

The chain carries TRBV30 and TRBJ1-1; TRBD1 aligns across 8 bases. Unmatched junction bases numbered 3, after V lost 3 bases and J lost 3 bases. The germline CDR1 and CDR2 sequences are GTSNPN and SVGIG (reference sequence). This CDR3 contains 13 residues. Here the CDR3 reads CAWSQGAYTEAFF. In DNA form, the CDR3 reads TGTGCCTGGAGCCAGGGGGCCTACACTGAAGCTTTCTTT. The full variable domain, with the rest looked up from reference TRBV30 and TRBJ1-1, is SQTIHQWPATLVQPVGSPLSLECTVEGTSNPNLYWYRQAAGRGLQLLFYSVGIGQISSEVPQNLSASRPQDRQFILSSKKLLLSDSGFYLCAWSQGAYTEAFFGQGTRLTVV.